A selection of T cell receptor beta chains follows, all from one sample in a study of radiotherapy plus CTLA-4 blockade in lung cancer. TCRdb keeps only in-frame clones here, not all; method: immunoSEQ multiplex PCR. The data show roughly 98,000 clones, approximately 85% seen once. This material consisted of peripheral blood, taken from a patient treated with radiotherapy plus ipilimumab. These receptors all stem from a human donor with non-small cell lung cancer who had a partial response to radiotherapy plus ipilimumab. CDR3s include the opening cysteine and the closing phenylalanine or tryptophan.

CDR3: CASSQGLGQSQETQYF; V: TRBV4-1
CDR3: CASREPSNQPQHF; V: TRBV6-1
CDR3: CASSLVPSGRAYNEQFF; V: TRBV5-1
CDR3: CASSTGTGGGELFF; V: TRBV19
CDR3: CATSRDPSGLILEAFF; V: TRBV15
CDR3: CASSLEVAGAPDTQYF; V: TRBV5-4
CDR3: CAWSVGLEGEQYF; V: TRBV30
CDR3: CASRRRASGTSNEQFF; V: TRBV19
CDR3: CASSPLAGPQHF; V: TRBV18
CDR3: CASSSMTGSATDTQYF; V: TRBV28
CDR3: CSAIRGETQYF; V: TRBV20-1
CDR3: CASGLVSGTLSYGYTF; V: TRBV12-5
CDR3: CASSPRRGNYGYTF; V: TRBV27
CDR3: CATSRERSSGNTIYF; V: TRBV15
CDR3: CASSPTGSRMNTEAFF; V: TRBV28
CDR3: CSVEGPAGGSEAFF; V: TRBV29-1
CDR3: CAISEPGRSTYEQYF; V: TRBV10-3
CDR3: CASSPTEGQGSSGANVLTF; V: TRBV18
CDR3: CASSLRPNPNTEAFF; V: TRBV7-2
CDR3: CASTQGLTGETQYF; V: TRBV5-1
CDR3: CASSLERTGYYEQYF; V: TRBV7-2
CDR3: CASSLQAGNNEQFF; V: TRBV5-1
CDR3: CASSFYSAGNEQFF; V: TRBV5-4
CDR3: CASSNTGLDLSEQFF; V: TRBV6-5
CDR3: CASSGASGNTGELFF; V: TRBV2
CDR3: CASSLASNEKLFF; V: TRBV5-6
CDR3: CASSPGLASYNEQFF; V: TRBV6-4
CDR3: CASSLKAEREETQYF; V: TRBV7-7
CDR3: CASSLGSGRKPGELFF; V: TRBV27
CDR3: CASSAQGRGYTGELFF; V: TRBV2
CDR3: CAAVGQVSYEQYF; V: TRBV28
CDR3: CASSEGQGRGYTF; V: TRBV2
CDR3: CASSESRAGANVLTF; V: TRBV10-1
CDR3: CASIFDRGDSPLHF; V: TRBV6-1
CDR3: CASSTTRTGGYEQYF; V: TRBV27
CDR3: CASSLLGTGGRTEAFF; V: TRBV7-2
CDR3: CASSFPTSGRALGTDTQYF; V: TRBV27